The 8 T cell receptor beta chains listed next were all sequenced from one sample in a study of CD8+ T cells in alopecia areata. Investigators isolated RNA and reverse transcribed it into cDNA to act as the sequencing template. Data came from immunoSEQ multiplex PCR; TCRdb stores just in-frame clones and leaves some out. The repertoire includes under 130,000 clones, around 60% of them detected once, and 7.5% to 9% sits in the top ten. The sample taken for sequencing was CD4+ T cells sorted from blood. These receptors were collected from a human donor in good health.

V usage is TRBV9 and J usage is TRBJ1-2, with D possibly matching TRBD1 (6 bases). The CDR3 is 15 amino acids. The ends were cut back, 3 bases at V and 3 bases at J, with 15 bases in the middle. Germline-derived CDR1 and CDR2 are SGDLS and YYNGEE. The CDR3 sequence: CASSARGAGDYGYTF. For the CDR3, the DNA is TGTGCCAGCAGCGCCCGGGGGGCGGGGGACTATGGCTACACCTTC.

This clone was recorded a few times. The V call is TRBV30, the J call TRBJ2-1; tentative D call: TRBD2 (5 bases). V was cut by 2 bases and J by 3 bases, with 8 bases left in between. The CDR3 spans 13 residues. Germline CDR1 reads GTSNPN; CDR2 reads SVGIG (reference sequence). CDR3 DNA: TGTGCCTGGAGTTCGGCGGGCTACAATGAGCAGTTCTTC. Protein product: CAWSSAGYNEQFF.

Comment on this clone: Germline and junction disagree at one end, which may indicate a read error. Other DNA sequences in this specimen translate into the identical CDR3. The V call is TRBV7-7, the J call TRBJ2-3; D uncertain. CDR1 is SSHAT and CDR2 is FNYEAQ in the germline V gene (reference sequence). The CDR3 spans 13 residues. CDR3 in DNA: TGTGCTAGCAGCTTAGGAAGCACAGATACGCAGTATTTT. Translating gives CASSLGSTDTQYF.

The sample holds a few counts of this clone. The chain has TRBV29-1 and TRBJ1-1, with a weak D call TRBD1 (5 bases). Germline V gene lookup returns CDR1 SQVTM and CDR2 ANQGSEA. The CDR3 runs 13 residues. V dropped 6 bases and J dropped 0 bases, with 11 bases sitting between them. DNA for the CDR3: TGCAGCGTAGAGATACAGGTGAACACTGAAGCTTTCTTT. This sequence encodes CSVEIQVNTEAFF.

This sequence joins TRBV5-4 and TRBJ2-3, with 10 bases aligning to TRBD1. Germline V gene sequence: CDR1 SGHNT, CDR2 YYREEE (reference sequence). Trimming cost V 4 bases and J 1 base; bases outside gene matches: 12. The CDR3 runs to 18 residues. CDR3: CASSLASTGTGGTDTQYF. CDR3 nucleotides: TGTGCCAGCAGCCTCGCTTCCACCGGGACAGGGGGCACAGATACGCAGTATTTT.

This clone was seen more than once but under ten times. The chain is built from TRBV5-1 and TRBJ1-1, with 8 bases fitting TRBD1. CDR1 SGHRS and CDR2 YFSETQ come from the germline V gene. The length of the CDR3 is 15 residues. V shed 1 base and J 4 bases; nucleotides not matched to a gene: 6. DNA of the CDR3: TGCGCCAGCAGCTTGACGGACAGGGTAATCACTGAAGCTTTCTTT. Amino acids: CASSLTDRVITEAFF. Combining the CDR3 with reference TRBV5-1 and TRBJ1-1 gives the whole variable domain KAGVTQTPRYLIKTRGQQVTLSCSPISGHRSVSWYQQTPGQGLQFLFEYFSETQRNKGNFPGRFSGRQFSNSRSEMNVSTLELGDSALYLCASSLTDRVITEAFFGQGTRLTVV.

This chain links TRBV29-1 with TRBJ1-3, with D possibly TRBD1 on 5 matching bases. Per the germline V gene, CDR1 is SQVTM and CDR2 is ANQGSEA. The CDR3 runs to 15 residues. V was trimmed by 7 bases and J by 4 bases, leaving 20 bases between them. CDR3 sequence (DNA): TGCAGCGCCGTCCGGGACTCAAACTTAGGAAACACCATATATTTT. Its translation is CSAVRDSNLGNTIYF.

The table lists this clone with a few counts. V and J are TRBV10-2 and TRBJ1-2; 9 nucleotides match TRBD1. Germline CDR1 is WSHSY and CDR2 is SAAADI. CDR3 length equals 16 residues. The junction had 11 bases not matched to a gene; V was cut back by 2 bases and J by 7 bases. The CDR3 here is CASSETPGTGRVGYTF. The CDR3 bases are TGCGCCAGCAGTGAGACGCCCGGGACAGGGAGGGTTGGCTACACCTTC.